One sample yielded the 17 T cell receptor beta chains listed below, sequenced in a study of CD8 T cells in ankylosing spondylitis. Study findings and constraints: The study identified a TCR beta motif of under ten highly homologous variants that appeared characteristic of ankylosing spondylitis blood.

TCRdb used MiXCR to reprocess the 5' RACE reads, holding one entry per CDR3 protein. The table lists 350,000 to 550,000 distinct CDR3 sequences, roughly 27% of them singletons. Their antigen targets remain unknown. The specimen was blood, either unsorted or a sorted T cell fraction (not recorded which). These receptors were taken from a male donor with ankylosing spondylitis.

The J gene is TRBJ2-1, the V gene TRBV5-6; 11 bases are a match to TRBD2. Germline CDR1 is SGHDT and CDR2 is YYEEEE. Unmatched junction bases numbered 6, after V lost 3 bases and J lost 1 base. The CDR3 covers 17 residues. The CDR3 sequence: CASSSGLAALSYNEQFF. The CDR3 coding sequence is TGTGCCAGCAGCTCGGGACTAGCGGCCCTTTCCTACAATGAGCAGTTCTTC. The variable domain in full, completed from reference TRBV5-6 and TRBJ2-1, reads DAGVTQSPTHLIKTRGQQVTLRCSPKSGHDTVSWYQQALGQGPQFIFQYYEEEERQRGNFPDRFSGHQFPNYSSELNVNALLLGDSALYLCASSSGLAALSYNEQFFGPGTRLTVL.

The chain combines TRBV24-1 with TRBJ2-7; no firm D call. The CDR3 is made up of 15 amino acids. V was trimmed by 6 bases and J by 4 bases, leaving 18 bases between them. The germline V gene has CDR1 KGHDR and CDR2 SFDVKD. The CDR3 sequence: CATSQGSTELYEQYV. CDR3 in DNA: TGTGCCACCAGTCAAGGGTCGACGGAGCTATACGAGCAGTACGTC.

This clonotype was counted between two and nine times. This chain connects TRBV12-3 or TRBV12-4 to TRBJ1-4; 10 bases are shared with TRBD1. The J segment lost 7 bases and the V segment lost 6 bases, leaving 2 bases of the junction unmatched. This CDR3 spans 13 amino acids. The CDR3 spells CASRRTGGEKLFF. CDR3 DNA sequence: TGTGCCAGCAGGAGGACAGGGGGTGAAAAACTGTTTTTT.

V gene TRBV25-1 combines with J gene TRBJ2-3; the match to TRBD2 covers 9 bases. The germline V gene encodes CDR1 MGHDK and CDR2 SYGVNS. The CDR3 is made up of 15 amino acids. Trimming cost V 1 base and J 5 bases; bases outside gene matches: 4. DNA of the CDR3: TGTGCCAGCAGTGAATTTGCGGGAGGGATAGATACGCAGTATTTT. It specifies CASSEFAGGIDTQYF. Together with reference TRBV25-1 and TRBJ2-3, the CDR3 gives the full variable domain: EADIYQTPRYLVIGTGKKITLECSQTMGHDKMYWYQQDPGMELHLIHYSYGVNSTEKGDLSSESTVSRIRTEHFPLTLESARPSHTSQYLCASSEFAGGIDTQYFGPGTRLTVL.

Regarding this clonotype: Without the conserved terminal phenylalanine or tryptophan, this CDR3 likely stems from a read error. The chain carries TRBV29-1 and TRBJ1-3; 9 bases line up with TRBD1. This CDR3 region has 14 residues. V was clipped by 3 bases and J by 5 bases; unmatched bases: 5. Germline-derived CDR1 and CDR2 are SQVTM and ANQGSEA. CDR3 sequence (DNA): TGCAGCGTTGAGGACAGGGGAGTCAGAAACACCATATATTTA. Translation gives CSVEDRGVRNTIYL.

This clonotype was counted between two and nine times. The chain uses TRBV24-1 and TRBJ2-3; D gene uncertain. Germline values: CDR1 KGHDR, CDR2 SFDVKD. This CDR3 has 12 residues. Between the trimmed V and J ends, which lost 4 bases and 4 bases, there was a span of 5 bases. This chain's CDR3 is CATSDPADTQYF. CDR3 bases: TGTGCCACCAGTGACCCAGCAGATACGCAGTATTTT.

The chain links TRBV7-2 to TRBJ2-5; weak D call: TRBD2 (5 bases). Looked up from germline, CDR1 is SGHTA and CDR2 is FQGNSA. The CDR3 is made up of 14 amino acids. V was pared by 1 base and J by 2 bases, with 8 bases between. CDR3 DNA: TGTGCCAGCAGCTTAGAAGCGGCTCAAGAGACCCAGTACTTC. It specifies CASSLEAAQETQYF.

V and J are TRBV20-1 and TRBJ2-1; 8 nucleotides agree with TRBD2. CDR1 DFQATT and CDR2 SNEGSKA come from the germline V gene (reference sequence). Losses at the gene ends were 7 bases for V and 0 bases for J; bases not matched to a gene: 8. The CDR3 consists of 15 residues. This CDR3 is CSVGLESPSYNEQFF. The CDR3 nucleotides read TGCAGTGTGGGACTAGAGAGTCCCTCCTACAATGAGCAGTTCTTC.

V usage is TRBV5-1 and J usage is TRBJ1-1, with 8 bases aligning to TRBD1. CDR3 length equals 17 residues. Germline values: CDR1 SGHRS, CDR2 YFSETQ. V shed 2 bases, J shed 1 base, and the junction held 10 bases outside the gene matches. CDR3 residues: CASSFSPQGATNTEAFF. Written as DNA, the CDR3 is TGCGCCAGCAGCTTCAGCCCCCAGGGGGCTACGAACACTGAAGCTTTCTTT.

This chain uses TRBV5-1 with TRBJ2-3; 7 bases are a match to TRBD2. The CDR3 contains 19 residues. V dropped 0 bases and J dropped 1; count of bases not matched to a gene: 14. Germline V gene sequence: CDR1 SGHRS, CDR2 YFSETQ. The CDR3 here is CASSLVAQTAGARTDTQYF. In DNA form, the CDR3 reads TGCGCCAGCAGCTTGGTTGCCCAGACGGCGGGAGCGCGCACAGATACGCAGTATTTT. Full variable domain (remainder filled in from reference TRBV5-1 and TRBJ2-3): KAGVTQTPRYLIKTRGQQVTLSCSPISGHRSVSWYQQTPGQGLQFLFEYFSETQRNKGNFPGRFSGRQFSNSRSEMNVSTLELGDSALYLCASSLVAQTAGARTDTQYFGPGTRLTVL.

This clonotype was picked up many times. This sequence joins TRBV5-1 and TRBJ2-2, with 10 bases aligning to TRBD2. V lost 3 bases to trimming and J lost 1 base; unmatched junction nucleotides: 0. The germline V gene has CDR1 SGHRS and CDR2 YFSETQ. The CDR3 is 15 amino acids. Here the CDR3 reads CASSWTSGNTGELFF. CDR3 DNA: TGCGCCAGCAGCTGGACTAGCGGGAACACCGGGGAGCTGTTTTTT.

This clonotype was seen repeatedly, ten times or more. This chain joins TRBV7-9 and TRBJ2-3; TRBD1 agrees at 7 bases. CDR3 length equals 15 residues. V was clipped by 0 bases and J by 4 bases; unmatched bases: 4. Germline loops: CDR1 SEHNR, CDR2 FQNEAQ (reference sequence). The CDR3 loop is CASSLAAQGADTQYF. The DNA for the CDR3 is TGTGCCAGCAGCTTAGCGGCGCAGGGGGCAGATACGCAGTATTTT. Complete variable domain (other parts from reference TRBV7-9 and TRBJ2-3): DTGVSQNPRHKITKRGQNVTFRCDPISEHNRLYWYRQTLGQGPEFLTYFQNEAQLEKSRLLSDRFSAERPKGSFSTLEIQRTEQGDSAMYLCASSLAAQGADTQYFGPGTRLTVL.

The chain couples TRBV7-2 to TRBJ2-5, with a possible D match to TRBD2 (6 bases). Trimming removed 5 bases from V and 4 bases from J, with 20 bases in between. This CDR3 comprises 16 residues. CDR1 is SGHTA and CDR2 is FQGNSA in the germline V gene. CDR3 amino acids: CASSPEGGRGGETQYF. The CDR3, as DNA: TGTGCCAGCAGCCCGGAGGGTGGGAGAGGAGGAGAGACCCAGTACTTC.

The V and J genes are TRBV20-1 and TRBJ2-3; D not resolved. Germline-derived CDR1 and CDR2 are DFQATT and SNEGSKA (reference sequence). There are 14 residues in the CDR3. Trimming removed 7 bases from V and 0 bases from J, with 14 bases in between. This chain's CDR3 is CSGARNPSTDTQYF. The CDR3 DNA reads as TGCAGTGGCGCGAGAAACCCTAGCACAGATACGCAGTATTTT.

This clonotype was recorded a few times. The chain uses TRBV11-2 and TRBJ1-1, with 7 positions matching TRBD1. Germline V gives CDR1 SGHAT, CDR2 FQNNGV. The trim removed 5 bases at V and 0 bases at J, leaving 3 bases unmatched. The CDR3 consists of 14 residues. CDR3 sequence (DNA): TGTGCCAGCAGCCTGGGACAGTTGAACACTGAAGCTTTCTTT. Translation: CASSLGQLNTEAFF.

V gene TRBV7-8 combines with J gene TRBJ2-1, with TRBD2 matching 11 bases. This CDR3 has 17 amino acids. Germline CDR1 is SGHVS and CDR2 is FQNEAQ. Trimming removed 5 bases from V and 0 bases from J; junction bases left unmatched: 6. The CDR3 sequence is CASSARLAGSSYNEQFF. The CDR3 nucleotides are TGTGCCAGCAGCGCCCGACTAGCGGGGAGCTCCTACAATGAGCAGTTCTTC.

The J gene is TRBJ2-7, the V gene TRBV7-8, with a tentative D call TRBD2 (6 bases). The CDR3 is 16 amino acids. Germline V lookup: CDR1 SGHVS, CDR2 FQNEAQ. Between the trimmed V and J ends, which lost 5 bases and 2 bases, there was a span of 19 bases. CDR3 amino acids: CASSPRLGGPTYEQYV. The CDR3 bases are TGTGCCAGCAGCCCACGGTTGGGGGGACCTACCTACGAGCAGTACGTC.